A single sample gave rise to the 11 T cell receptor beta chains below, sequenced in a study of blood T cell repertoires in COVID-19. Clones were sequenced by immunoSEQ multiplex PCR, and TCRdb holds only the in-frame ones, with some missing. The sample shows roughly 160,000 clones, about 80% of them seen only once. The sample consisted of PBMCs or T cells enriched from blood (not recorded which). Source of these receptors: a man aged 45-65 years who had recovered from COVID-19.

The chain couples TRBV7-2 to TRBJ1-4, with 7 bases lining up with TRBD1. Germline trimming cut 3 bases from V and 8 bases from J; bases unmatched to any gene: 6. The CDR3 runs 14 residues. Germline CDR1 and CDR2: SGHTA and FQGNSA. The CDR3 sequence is CASSFTGVKEKLFF. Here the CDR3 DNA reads TGTGCCAGCAGCTTTACAGGGGTTAAGGAAAAACTGTTTTTT.

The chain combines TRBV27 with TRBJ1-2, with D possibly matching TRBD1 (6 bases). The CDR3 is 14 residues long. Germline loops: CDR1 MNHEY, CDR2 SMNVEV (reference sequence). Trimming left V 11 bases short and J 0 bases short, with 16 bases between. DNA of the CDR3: TGTGCCGCGGGGGCCAGGGAGGCTAACTATGGCTACACCTTC. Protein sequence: CAAGAREANYGYTF.

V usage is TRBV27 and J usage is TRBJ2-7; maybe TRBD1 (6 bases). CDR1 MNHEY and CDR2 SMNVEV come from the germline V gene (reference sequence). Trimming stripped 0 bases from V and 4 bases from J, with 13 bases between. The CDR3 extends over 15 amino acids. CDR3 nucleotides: TGTGCCAGCAGTTTATCACCCACAGGGAAGTACGAGCAGTACTTC. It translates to CASSLSPTGKYEQYF.

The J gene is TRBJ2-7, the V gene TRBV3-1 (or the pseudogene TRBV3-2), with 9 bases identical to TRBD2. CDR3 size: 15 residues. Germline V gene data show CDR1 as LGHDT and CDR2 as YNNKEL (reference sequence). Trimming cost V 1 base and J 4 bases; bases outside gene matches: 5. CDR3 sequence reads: CASSQGGTSWYEQYF. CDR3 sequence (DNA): TGTGCCAGCAGCCAAGGGGGGACTAGCTGGTACGAGCAGTACTTC.

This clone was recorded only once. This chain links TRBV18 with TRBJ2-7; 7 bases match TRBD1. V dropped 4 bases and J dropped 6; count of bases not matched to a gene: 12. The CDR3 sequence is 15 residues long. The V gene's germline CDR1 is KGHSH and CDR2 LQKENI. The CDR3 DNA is TGTGCCAGCTCACACTCAGGGGGTGGGTCGGCCGAGCAGTACTTC. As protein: CASSHSGGGSAEQYF.

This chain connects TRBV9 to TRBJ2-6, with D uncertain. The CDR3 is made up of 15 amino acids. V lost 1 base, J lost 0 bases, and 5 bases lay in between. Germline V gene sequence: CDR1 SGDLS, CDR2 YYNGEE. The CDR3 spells CASSVSHSGANVLTF. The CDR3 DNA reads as TGTGCCAGCAGCGTATCCCACTCTGGGGCCAACGTCCTGACTTTC. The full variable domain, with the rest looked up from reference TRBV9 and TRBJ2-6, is DSGVTQTPKHLITATGQRVTLRCSPRSGDLSVYWYQQSLDQGLQFLIQYYNGEERAKGNILERFSAQQFPDLHSELNLSSLELGDSALYFCASSVSHSGANVLTFGAGSRLTVL.

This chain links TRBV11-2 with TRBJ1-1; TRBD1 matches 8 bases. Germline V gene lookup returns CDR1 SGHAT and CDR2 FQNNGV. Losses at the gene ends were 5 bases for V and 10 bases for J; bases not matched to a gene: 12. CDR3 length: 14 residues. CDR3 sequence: CASSPLNDRGRAFF. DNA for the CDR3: TGTGCCAGCAGCCCTCTAAATGACAGGGGAAGAGCTTTCTTT.

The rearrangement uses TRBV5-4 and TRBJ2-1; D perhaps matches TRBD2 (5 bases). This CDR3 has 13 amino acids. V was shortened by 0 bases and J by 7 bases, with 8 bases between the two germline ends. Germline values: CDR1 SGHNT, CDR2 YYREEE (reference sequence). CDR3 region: CASSLDPGNEQFF. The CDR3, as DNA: TGTGCCAGCAGCTTGGACCCGGGGAATGAGCAGTTCTTC. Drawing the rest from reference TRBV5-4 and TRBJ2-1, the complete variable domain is ETGVTQSPTHLIKTRGQQVTLRCSSQSGHNTVSWYQQALGQGPQFIFQYYREEENGRGNFPPRFSGLQFPNYSSELNVNALELDDSALYLCASSLDPGNEQFFGPGTRLTVL.

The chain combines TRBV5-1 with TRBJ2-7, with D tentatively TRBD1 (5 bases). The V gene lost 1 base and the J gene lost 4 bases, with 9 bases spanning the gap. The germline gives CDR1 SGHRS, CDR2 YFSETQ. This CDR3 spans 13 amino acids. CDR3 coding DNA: TGCGCCAGCAGCTTGACAGGACAATACGAGCAGTACTTC. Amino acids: CASSLTGQYEQYF.

The CDR3 DNA is TGTGCCAGTATGGGGGACAGACCCTCTGGGGCCAACGTCCTGACTTTC. Translating gives CASMGDRPSGANVLTF. The rearrangement uses TRBV11-2 and TRBJ2-6; 7 nucleotides agree with TRBD1. The trim removed 9 bases at V and 0 bases at J, leaving 8 bases unmatched. The length of the CDR3 is 16 residues. Germline CDR1 and CDR2: SGHAT and FQNNGV.

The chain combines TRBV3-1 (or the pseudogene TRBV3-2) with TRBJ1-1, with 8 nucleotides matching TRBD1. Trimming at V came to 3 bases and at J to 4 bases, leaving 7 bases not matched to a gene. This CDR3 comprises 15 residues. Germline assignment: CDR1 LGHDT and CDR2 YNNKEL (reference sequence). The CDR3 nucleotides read TGTGCCAGCAGCCAGGGATCAGGGGGCGTCACTGAAGCTTTCTTT. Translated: CASSQGSGGVTEAFF.